The rows below give T cell receptor beta chains drawn from one sample of a study of vaccination and CD4 T cells after COVID-19. The antigens these receptors bind are not known. TCRdb analysed the PCR reads with MiXCR anew, one entry per CDR3 protein. Of some 14,000 distinct CDR3 sequences in the sample, more than 25% were seen once. Sequencing used cultured CD4+ T cells from blood. Receptors were obtained from a human donor with COVID-19. Each CDR3 is given with its conserved first and last residue. The D gene is left open where the match is weak. Expanded clones get a size class; other rows say once, few or many, or leave the size out.

D gene	clone size	V gene	J gene	CDR3 protein	CDR3 DNA
TRBD1	few	TRBV7-2	TRBJ1-2	CASSKRGQTGHGYTF	TGTGCCAGCAGCAAGAGGGGGCAGACCGGGCATGGCTACACCTTC
TRBD2	NA	TRBV6-1	TRBJ2-5	CASSTTSGGAETQYF	TGTGCCAGCAGTACTACTAGCGGGGGGGCAGAGACCCAGTACTTC
NA	NA	TRBV6-1	TRBJ2-7	CASGVEVSYEQYF	TGTGCCAGCGGTGTTGAGGTCTCCTACGAGCAGTACTTC
NA	few	TRBV7-9	TRBJ2-1	CASSSADRNEQFF	TGTGCCAGCAGCTCAGCAGACAGAAATGAGCAGTTCTTC
TRBD2	NA	TRBV7-8	TRBJ2-5	CASSPQSGSGVGSETQYF	TGTGCCAGCAGCCCACAGAGTGGTAGCGGGGTTGGATCAGAGACCCAGTACTTC
NA	few	TRBV7-9	TRBJ2-4	CASRGGAKNIQYF	TGTGCCAGCAGGGGAGGAGCCAAAAACATTCAGTACTTC
TRBD2	NA	TRBV6-2/TRBV6-3	TRBJ2-1	CASSYPRQRGSGEQFF	TGTGCCAGCAGTTACCCCCGACAGCGGGGGTCGGGAGAGCAGTTCTTC
NA	NA	TRBV10-2	TRBJ1-1	CASSELAREVAFF	TGCGCCAGCAGTGAGTTGGCCAGGGAGGTTGCTTTCTTT
NA	NA	TRBV6-1	TRBJ2-3	CASSRQATGADTQYF	TGTGCCAGCAGTAGACAGGCCACGGGCGCAGATACGCAGTATTTT
NA	once	TRBV5-1	TRBJ1-1	CASSLSRDSEAFF	TGCGCCAGCAGCTTGTCCCGGGACTCTGAAGCTTTCTTT
NA	NA	TRBV19	TRBJ2-5	CASSMGAGVSQETQYF	TGTGCCAGTAGTATGGGGGCAGGGGTCTCCCAAGAGACCCAGTACTTC
NA	NA	TRBV14	TRBJ2-3	CASSHLDRGSGDTQYF	TGTGCCAGCAGCCATCTGGACAGAGGCTCCGGAGATACGCAGTATTTT
NA	medium-sized	TRBV19	TRBJ2-4	CASSTLQGPRNIQYF	TGTGCCAGTAGCACCCTACAGGGCCCTCGAAACATTCAGTACTTC
NA	few	TRBV6-1	TRBJ2-3	CASSTGRPSTDTQYF	TGTGCCAGCAGCACGGGACGGCCTAGCACAGATACGCAGTATTTT
NA	few	TRBV7-8	TRBJ1-5	CASSLAQGGGGNQPQHF	TGTGCCAGCAGCTTAGCGCAGGGAGGCGGAGGCAATCAGCCCCAGCATTTT
NA	NA	TRBV24-1	TRBJ1-1	CATSAAGMNTEAFF	TGTGCCACCAGTGCGGCGGGAATGAACACTGAAGCTTTCTTT
TRBD2	NA	TRBV6-2/TRBV6-3	TRBJ2-3	CATERGGTDTQYF	TGTGCCACCGAGCGGGGGGGCACAGATACGCAGTATTTT
TRBD1	NA	TRBV11-3	TRBJ2-1	CASSLTGNIGDEQFF	TGTGCCAGCAGCTTGACAGGGAATATCGGCGATGAGCAGTTCTTC
NA	NA	TRBV6-5	TRBJ2-2	CASSFEESSLTGELFF	TGTGCCAGCAGTTTTGAGGAATCCTCCCTCACCGGGGAGCTGTTTTTT
TRBD2	NA	TRBV27	TRBJ2-7	CASSYTRGEVYEQYF	TGTGCCAGCAGTTACACACGGGGGGAGGTTTACGAGCAGTACTTC
NA	few	TRBV2	TRBJ2-1	CASSVVSWGEQFF	TGTGCCAGCAGTGTGGTTAGTTGGGGTGAGCAGTTCTTC
NA	NA	TRBV20-1	TRBJ2-5	CSASEPGLPQETQYF	TGCAGTGCTAGTGAACCGGGACTTCCACAAGAGACCCAGTACTTC
NA	NA	TRBV25-1	TRBJ1-4	CASSREGRSNEKLFF	TGTGCCAGCAGTAGAGAGGGACGGTCTAATGAAAAACTGTTTTTT
NA	NA	TRBV5-4	TRBJ2-2	CASSLPPRGDTGELFF	TGTGCCAGCAGCCTACCCCCGAGGGGGGACACCGGGGAGCTGTTTTTT
NA	NA	TRBV5-4	TRBJ2-7	CASSLASRSTYEQYF	TGTGCCAGCAGCTTGGCTTCCAGGTCTACCTACGAGCAGTACTTC
NA	medium-sized	TRBV7-2	TRBJ1-2	CASSLFRGRGYTF	TGTGCCAGCAGCTTATTCAGGGGCCGGGGCTACACCTTC
NA	few	TRBV25-1	TRBJ1-1	CASKMGGRTEAFF	TGTGCCAGCAAAATGGGGGGGCGAACTGAAGCTTTCTTT
NA	few	TRBV6-5	TRBJ2-2	CASSYSTGIDTGELFF	TGTGCCAGCAGTTACTCAACCGGTATTGACACCGGGGAGCTGTTTTTT
NA	NA	TRBV15	TRBJ1-2	CATSRRFDGYTF	TGTGCCACCTCACGAAGGTTTGATGGCTACACCTTC
TRBD1	NA	TRBV27	TRBJ1-6	CASSPGQGAVSGSPLHF	TGTGCCAGCAGTCCCGGACAGGGGGCCGTGAGCGGTTCACCCCTCCACTTT
NA	NA	TRBV6-2/TRBV6-3	TRBJ2-7	CASSYSLHEQYF	TGTGCCAGCAGTTACTCTTTGCACGAGCAGTACTTC
NA	few	TRBV20-1	TRBJ1-2	CSAREGGAHYGYTF	TGCAGTGCTAGAGAGGGGGGGGCACATTATGGCTACACCTTC
TRBD1	medium-sized	TRBV6-1	TRBJ1-5	CASSEWGQGAVRRSQHF	TGTGCCAGCAGTGAGTGGGGACAGGGGGCGGTTCGGAGGTCCCAGCATTTT
NA	few	TRBV6-1	TRBJ2-4	CASKSQGGGNIQYF	TGTGCCAGCAAAAGCCAGGGAGGTGGAAACATTCAGTACTTC
TRBD2	few	TRBV27	TRBJ2-2	CASSYERGVTGELFF	TGTGCCAGCAGTTACGAGCGGGGGGTCACCGGGGAGCTGTTTTTT
NA	NA	TRBV6-1	TRBJ1-4	CASSEGATNEKLFF	TGTGCCAGCAGTGAAGGTGCAACTAATGAAAAACTGTTTTTT
NA	few	TRBV6-1	TRBJ1-1	CASSPVGPGPMNTEAFF	TGTGCCAGCAGTCCCGTGGGGCCGGGACCGATGAACACTGAAGCTTTCTTT